The clone carrying this T cell receptor (beta chain) has a single count. Antigen specificity is unknown. Unique molecular identifiers were used in preparing the TCRbeta library. TCRdb re-analysed the PCR reads in MiXCR, keeping a single row per CDR3 protein. The sample consists of about 980,000 distinct CDR3 sequences, about 29% of them appearing once. These data originate in a study of T-cell reconstitution after alpha-beta-depleted transplantation in children. Study-wide points: Several hundred expanded graft clones reportedly gave rise to the alpha-beta T cells present about two months after transplant.

The sequences come from PBMCs, mostly from graft donor cells, collected 360 days after TCRalphabeta/CD19-depleted stem cell transplant. This clonotype originated in a boy under two years old who had a stem cell transplant for SCID, so the T cells may come from the graft donor.

Written as DNA, the CDR3 is TGTGCCAGCAGCGCAGCCAGGGGCAGGGAGCTGTTTTTT. It codes for CASSAARGRELFF. The V and J genes are TRBV11-2 and TRBJ2-2; D is possibly TRBD1 (6 bases). The CDR3 runs 13 residues. Per the germline V gene, CDR1 is SGHAT and CDR2 is FQNNGV. Trimming stripped 5 bases from V and 9 bases from J, with 13 bases between.